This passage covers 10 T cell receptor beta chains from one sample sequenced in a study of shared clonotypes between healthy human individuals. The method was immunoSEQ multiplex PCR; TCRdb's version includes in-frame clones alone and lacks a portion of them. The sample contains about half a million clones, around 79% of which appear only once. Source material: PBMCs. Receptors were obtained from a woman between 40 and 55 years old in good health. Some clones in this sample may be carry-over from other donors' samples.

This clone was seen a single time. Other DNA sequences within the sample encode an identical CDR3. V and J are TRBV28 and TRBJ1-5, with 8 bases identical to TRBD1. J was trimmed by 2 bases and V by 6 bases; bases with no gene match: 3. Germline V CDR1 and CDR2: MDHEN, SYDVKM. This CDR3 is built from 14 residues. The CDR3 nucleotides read TGTGCCAGCAGCCTGACAGGGGGCAATCAGCCCCAGCATTTT. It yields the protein CASSLTGGNQPQHF.

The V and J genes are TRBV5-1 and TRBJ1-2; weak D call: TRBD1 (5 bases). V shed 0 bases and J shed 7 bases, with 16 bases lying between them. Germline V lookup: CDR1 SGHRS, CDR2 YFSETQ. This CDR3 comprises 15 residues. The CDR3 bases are TGCGCCAGCAGCTTGGGGCTCGGCAGGGTGTTTGGCTACACCTTC. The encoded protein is CASSLGLGRVFGYTF.

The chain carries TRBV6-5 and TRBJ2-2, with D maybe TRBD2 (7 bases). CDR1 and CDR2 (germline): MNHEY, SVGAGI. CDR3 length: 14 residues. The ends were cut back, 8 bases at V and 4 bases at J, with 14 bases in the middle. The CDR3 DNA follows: TGTGCCAGCGGACGGGGGGCCGGCACCGGGGAGCTGTTTTTT. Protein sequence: CASGRGAGTGELFF.

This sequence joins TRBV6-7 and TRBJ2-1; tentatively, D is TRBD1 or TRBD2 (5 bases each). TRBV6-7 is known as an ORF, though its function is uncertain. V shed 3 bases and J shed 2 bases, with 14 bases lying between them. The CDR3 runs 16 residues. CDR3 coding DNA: TGTGCCAGCAGTTATGTCCCGGGGCTAACCTACAATGAGCAGTTCTTC. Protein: CASSYVPGLTYNEQFF.

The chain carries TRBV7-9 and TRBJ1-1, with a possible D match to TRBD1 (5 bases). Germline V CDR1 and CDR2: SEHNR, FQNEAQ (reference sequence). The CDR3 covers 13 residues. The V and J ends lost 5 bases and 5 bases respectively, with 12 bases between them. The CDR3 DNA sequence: TGTGCCAGCAGCCTCTTTGAGGGGACTGAAGCTTTCTTT. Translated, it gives CASSLFEGTEAFF. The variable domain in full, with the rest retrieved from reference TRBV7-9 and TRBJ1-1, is DTGVSQNPRHKITKRGQNVTFRCDPISEHNRLYWYRQTLGQGPEFLTYFQNEAQLEKSRLLSDRFSAERPKGSFSTLEIQRTEQGDSAMYLCASSLFEGTEAFFGQGTRLTVV.

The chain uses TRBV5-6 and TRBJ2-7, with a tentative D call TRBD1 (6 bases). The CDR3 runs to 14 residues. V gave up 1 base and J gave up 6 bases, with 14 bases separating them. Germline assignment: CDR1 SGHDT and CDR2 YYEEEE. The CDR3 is CASSLKGVVGEQYF. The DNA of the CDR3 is TGTGCCAGCAGCTTGAAGGGGGTCGTAGGCGAGCAGTACTTC.

The CDR3 region is CASSLVVSGQGRDTQYF. The CDR3 bases are TGCGCCAGCAGCTTGGTGGTTTCGGGGCAGGGGAGAGATACGCAGTATTTT. The chain employs TRBV5-1 and TRBJ2-3; tentatively, D is TRBD1 (6 bases). This CDR3 region has 17 residues. Germline-derived CDR1 and CDR2 are SGHRS and YFSETQ. V was cut by 0 bases and J by 5 bases, with 19 bases left in between. The complete variable domain, with remaining parts taken from reference TRBV5-1 and TRBJ2-3, reads KAGVTQTPRYLIKTRGQQVTLSCSPISGHRSVSWYQQTPGQGLQFLFEYFSETQRNKGNFPGRFSGRQFSNSRSEMNVSTLELGDSALYLCASSLVVSGQGRDTQYFGPGTRLTVL.

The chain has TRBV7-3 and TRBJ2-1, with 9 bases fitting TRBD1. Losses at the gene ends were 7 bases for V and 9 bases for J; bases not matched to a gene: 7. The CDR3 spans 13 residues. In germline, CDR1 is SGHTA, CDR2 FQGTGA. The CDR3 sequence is CASTWGQGGEQFF. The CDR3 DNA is TGTGCCAGCACCTGGGGACAGGGCGGTGAGCAGTTCTTC.

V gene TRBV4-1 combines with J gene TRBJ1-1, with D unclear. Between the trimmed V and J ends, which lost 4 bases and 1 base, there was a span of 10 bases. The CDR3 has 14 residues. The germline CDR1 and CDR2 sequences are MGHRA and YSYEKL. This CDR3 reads CASSPPEGNTEAFF. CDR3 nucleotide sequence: TGCGCCAGCAGCCCTCCGGAAGGGAACACTGAAGCTTTCTTT.

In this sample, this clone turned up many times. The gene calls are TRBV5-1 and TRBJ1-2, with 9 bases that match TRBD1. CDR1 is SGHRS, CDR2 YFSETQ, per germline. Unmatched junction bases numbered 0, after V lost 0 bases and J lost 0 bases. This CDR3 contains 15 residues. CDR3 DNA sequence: TGCGCCAGCAGCTTGGGGGACAGGGCTAACTATGGCTACACCTTC. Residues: CASSLGDRANYGYTF.